Listed below are T cell receptor beta chains from one sample, sequenced in a study of T-cell memory formation after mild COVID-19. Via MiXCR, TCRdb re-called the 5' RACE reads, giving one row per CDR3 protein. Of under 400,000 distinct CDR3 sequences listed, around a fifth are singletons. The specimen was PBMCs or a T cell subset sorted from them (not recorded which). These TCRs come from an adult woman who had mild COVID-19 (a few samples of this study predate the infection). Cell type and time point are not known. CDR3s leave out the opening cysteine and the closing phenylalanine or tryptophan. D genes are given only for firm matches.

d_call j_call cdr3_length v_call cdr3_aa
- TRBJ1-1 13 TRBV5-1 ASSPGKGGNTEAF
TRBD1 TRBJ1-5 12 TRBV12-3/TRBV12-4 ASSLHRGNQPQH
- TRBJ1-3 11 TRBV20-1 SASMDSRNTIY
- TRBJ1-5 13 TRBV5-6 ASSLARRSDQPQH
- TRBJ1-4 12 TRBV6-6 ASSYSLSNEKLF
TRBD2 TRBJ2-1 15 TRBV7-9 ASSLPRGASGSHEQF
- TRBJ2-1 13 TRBV24-1 ATSDLPQGHNEQF
TRBD2 TRBJ2-3 15 TRBV20-1 SAYTSGGPLSTDTQY
- TRBJ2-3 12 TRBV14 ASSQGSITDTQY
- TRBJ2-1 13 TRBV24-1 ATSEPFQDYNEQF
TRBD1 TRBJ2-7 10 TRBV6-2/TRBV6-3 ASSTGTDEQY
- TRBJ2-3 13 TRBV7-6 ASSLGDSSTDTQY
- TRBJ1-1 11 TRBV14 ASSPLLGGEAF
TRBD1 TRBJ1-2 11 TRBV10-3 ATWDRANYGYT
TRBD1 TRBJ1-6 13 TRBV9 ASSAGQGKDSPLH
- TRBJ2-4 12 TRBV20-1 SATAGLTKNIQY
- TRBJ2-2 13 TRBV15 ATSGQGSNTGELF
TRBD1 TRBJ1-5 15 TRBV7-9 ASSLVFGTGGNQPQH
- TRBJ2-5 11 TRBV7-9 ASSLSVGETQY
TRBD1 TRBJ2-7 14 TRBV20-1 SARDPLQGASYEQY
- TRBJ2-1 12 TRBV30 AWSSGVPYNEQF
TRBD1 TRBJ1-6 15 TRBV6-6 ASSNRDRGHYNSPLH